This T cell receptor (beta chain) is from a study of CD8 T cells in Susac syndrome. Random hexamers primed reverse transcription of roughly 0.5 to 1 ug RNA. One entry per CDR3 protein results from TCRdb running MiXCR on the immunoSEQ multiplex PCR reads. The sample contains 110,000 to 150,000 distinct CDR3 sequences, approximately 96% of which appear only once. The CDR3 runs 15 residues. The germline V and J ends were trimmed by 1 base and 3 bases, with 16 bases remaining between them. CDR1 is DFQATT and CDR2 is SNEGSKA in the germline V gene (reference sequence). The table lists this clonotype with a count of one.

Input material: CD4+ T cells from PBMCs. This clonotype was obtained from a human donor with Susac syndrome. This sequence joins TRBV20-1 and TRBJ2-7, with a tentative D call TRBD2 (6 bases). CDR3 DNA: TGCAGTGCTAGAGGGCCTAGCGTTAAAGACTACGAGCAGTACTTC. Amino acids: CSARGPSVKDYEQYF.